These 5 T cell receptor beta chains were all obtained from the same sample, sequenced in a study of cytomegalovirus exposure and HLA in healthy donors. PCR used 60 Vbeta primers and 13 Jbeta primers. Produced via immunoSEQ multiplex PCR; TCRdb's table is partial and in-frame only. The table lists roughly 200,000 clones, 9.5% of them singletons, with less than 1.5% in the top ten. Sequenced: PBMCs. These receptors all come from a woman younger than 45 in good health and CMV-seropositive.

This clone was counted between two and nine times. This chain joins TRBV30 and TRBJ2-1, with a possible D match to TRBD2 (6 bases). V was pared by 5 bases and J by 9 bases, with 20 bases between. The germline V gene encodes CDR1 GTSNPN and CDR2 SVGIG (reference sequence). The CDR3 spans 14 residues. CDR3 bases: TGTGCCTGGTACGGGACTCCCTGGCGGGGTGAGCAGTTCTTC. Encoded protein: CAWYGTPWRGEQFF.

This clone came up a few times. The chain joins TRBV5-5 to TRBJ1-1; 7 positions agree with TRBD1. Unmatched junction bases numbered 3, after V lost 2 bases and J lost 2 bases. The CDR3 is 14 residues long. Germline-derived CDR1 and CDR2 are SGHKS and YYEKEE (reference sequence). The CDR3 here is CASSFDRVNTEAFF. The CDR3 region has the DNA TGTGCCAGCAGCTTTGACAGGGTCAACACTGAAGCTTTCTTT.

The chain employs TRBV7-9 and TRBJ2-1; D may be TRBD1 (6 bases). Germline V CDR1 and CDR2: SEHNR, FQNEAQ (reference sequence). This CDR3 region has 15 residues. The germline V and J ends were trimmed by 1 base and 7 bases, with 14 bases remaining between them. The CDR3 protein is CASSLEVRGGNEQFF. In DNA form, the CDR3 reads TGTGCCAGCAGCTTAGAAGTCAGGGGTGGGAATGAGCAGTTCTTC.

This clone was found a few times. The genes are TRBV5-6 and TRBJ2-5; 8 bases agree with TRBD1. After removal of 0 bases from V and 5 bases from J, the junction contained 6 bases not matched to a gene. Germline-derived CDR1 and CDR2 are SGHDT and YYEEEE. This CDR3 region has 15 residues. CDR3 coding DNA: TGTGCCAGCAGCTTGGGGTGGACAGGGCACGAGACCCAGTACTTC. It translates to CASSLGWTGHETQYF.

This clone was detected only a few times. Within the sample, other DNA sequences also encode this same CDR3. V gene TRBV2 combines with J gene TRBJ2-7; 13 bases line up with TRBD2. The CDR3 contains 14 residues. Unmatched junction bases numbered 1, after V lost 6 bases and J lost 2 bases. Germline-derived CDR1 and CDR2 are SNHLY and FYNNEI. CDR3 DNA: TGTGCCAGCAGGGGACTAGCGGGGCCCTACGAGCAGTACTTC. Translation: CASRGLAGPYEQYF.